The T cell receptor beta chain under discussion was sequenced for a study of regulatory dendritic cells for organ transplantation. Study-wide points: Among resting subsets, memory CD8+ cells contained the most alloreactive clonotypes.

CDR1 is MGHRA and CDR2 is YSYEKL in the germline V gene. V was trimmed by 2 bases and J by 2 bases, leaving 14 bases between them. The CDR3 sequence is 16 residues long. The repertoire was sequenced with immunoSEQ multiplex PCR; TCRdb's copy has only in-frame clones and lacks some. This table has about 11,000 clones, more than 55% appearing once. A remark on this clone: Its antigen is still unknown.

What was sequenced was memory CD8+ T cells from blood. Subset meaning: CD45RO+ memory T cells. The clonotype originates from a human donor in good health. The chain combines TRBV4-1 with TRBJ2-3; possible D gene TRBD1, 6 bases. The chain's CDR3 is CASSQPGAPPTDTQYF. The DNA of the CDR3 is TGCGCCAGCAGCCAACCAGGGGCCCCCCCCACAGATACGCAGTATTTT.